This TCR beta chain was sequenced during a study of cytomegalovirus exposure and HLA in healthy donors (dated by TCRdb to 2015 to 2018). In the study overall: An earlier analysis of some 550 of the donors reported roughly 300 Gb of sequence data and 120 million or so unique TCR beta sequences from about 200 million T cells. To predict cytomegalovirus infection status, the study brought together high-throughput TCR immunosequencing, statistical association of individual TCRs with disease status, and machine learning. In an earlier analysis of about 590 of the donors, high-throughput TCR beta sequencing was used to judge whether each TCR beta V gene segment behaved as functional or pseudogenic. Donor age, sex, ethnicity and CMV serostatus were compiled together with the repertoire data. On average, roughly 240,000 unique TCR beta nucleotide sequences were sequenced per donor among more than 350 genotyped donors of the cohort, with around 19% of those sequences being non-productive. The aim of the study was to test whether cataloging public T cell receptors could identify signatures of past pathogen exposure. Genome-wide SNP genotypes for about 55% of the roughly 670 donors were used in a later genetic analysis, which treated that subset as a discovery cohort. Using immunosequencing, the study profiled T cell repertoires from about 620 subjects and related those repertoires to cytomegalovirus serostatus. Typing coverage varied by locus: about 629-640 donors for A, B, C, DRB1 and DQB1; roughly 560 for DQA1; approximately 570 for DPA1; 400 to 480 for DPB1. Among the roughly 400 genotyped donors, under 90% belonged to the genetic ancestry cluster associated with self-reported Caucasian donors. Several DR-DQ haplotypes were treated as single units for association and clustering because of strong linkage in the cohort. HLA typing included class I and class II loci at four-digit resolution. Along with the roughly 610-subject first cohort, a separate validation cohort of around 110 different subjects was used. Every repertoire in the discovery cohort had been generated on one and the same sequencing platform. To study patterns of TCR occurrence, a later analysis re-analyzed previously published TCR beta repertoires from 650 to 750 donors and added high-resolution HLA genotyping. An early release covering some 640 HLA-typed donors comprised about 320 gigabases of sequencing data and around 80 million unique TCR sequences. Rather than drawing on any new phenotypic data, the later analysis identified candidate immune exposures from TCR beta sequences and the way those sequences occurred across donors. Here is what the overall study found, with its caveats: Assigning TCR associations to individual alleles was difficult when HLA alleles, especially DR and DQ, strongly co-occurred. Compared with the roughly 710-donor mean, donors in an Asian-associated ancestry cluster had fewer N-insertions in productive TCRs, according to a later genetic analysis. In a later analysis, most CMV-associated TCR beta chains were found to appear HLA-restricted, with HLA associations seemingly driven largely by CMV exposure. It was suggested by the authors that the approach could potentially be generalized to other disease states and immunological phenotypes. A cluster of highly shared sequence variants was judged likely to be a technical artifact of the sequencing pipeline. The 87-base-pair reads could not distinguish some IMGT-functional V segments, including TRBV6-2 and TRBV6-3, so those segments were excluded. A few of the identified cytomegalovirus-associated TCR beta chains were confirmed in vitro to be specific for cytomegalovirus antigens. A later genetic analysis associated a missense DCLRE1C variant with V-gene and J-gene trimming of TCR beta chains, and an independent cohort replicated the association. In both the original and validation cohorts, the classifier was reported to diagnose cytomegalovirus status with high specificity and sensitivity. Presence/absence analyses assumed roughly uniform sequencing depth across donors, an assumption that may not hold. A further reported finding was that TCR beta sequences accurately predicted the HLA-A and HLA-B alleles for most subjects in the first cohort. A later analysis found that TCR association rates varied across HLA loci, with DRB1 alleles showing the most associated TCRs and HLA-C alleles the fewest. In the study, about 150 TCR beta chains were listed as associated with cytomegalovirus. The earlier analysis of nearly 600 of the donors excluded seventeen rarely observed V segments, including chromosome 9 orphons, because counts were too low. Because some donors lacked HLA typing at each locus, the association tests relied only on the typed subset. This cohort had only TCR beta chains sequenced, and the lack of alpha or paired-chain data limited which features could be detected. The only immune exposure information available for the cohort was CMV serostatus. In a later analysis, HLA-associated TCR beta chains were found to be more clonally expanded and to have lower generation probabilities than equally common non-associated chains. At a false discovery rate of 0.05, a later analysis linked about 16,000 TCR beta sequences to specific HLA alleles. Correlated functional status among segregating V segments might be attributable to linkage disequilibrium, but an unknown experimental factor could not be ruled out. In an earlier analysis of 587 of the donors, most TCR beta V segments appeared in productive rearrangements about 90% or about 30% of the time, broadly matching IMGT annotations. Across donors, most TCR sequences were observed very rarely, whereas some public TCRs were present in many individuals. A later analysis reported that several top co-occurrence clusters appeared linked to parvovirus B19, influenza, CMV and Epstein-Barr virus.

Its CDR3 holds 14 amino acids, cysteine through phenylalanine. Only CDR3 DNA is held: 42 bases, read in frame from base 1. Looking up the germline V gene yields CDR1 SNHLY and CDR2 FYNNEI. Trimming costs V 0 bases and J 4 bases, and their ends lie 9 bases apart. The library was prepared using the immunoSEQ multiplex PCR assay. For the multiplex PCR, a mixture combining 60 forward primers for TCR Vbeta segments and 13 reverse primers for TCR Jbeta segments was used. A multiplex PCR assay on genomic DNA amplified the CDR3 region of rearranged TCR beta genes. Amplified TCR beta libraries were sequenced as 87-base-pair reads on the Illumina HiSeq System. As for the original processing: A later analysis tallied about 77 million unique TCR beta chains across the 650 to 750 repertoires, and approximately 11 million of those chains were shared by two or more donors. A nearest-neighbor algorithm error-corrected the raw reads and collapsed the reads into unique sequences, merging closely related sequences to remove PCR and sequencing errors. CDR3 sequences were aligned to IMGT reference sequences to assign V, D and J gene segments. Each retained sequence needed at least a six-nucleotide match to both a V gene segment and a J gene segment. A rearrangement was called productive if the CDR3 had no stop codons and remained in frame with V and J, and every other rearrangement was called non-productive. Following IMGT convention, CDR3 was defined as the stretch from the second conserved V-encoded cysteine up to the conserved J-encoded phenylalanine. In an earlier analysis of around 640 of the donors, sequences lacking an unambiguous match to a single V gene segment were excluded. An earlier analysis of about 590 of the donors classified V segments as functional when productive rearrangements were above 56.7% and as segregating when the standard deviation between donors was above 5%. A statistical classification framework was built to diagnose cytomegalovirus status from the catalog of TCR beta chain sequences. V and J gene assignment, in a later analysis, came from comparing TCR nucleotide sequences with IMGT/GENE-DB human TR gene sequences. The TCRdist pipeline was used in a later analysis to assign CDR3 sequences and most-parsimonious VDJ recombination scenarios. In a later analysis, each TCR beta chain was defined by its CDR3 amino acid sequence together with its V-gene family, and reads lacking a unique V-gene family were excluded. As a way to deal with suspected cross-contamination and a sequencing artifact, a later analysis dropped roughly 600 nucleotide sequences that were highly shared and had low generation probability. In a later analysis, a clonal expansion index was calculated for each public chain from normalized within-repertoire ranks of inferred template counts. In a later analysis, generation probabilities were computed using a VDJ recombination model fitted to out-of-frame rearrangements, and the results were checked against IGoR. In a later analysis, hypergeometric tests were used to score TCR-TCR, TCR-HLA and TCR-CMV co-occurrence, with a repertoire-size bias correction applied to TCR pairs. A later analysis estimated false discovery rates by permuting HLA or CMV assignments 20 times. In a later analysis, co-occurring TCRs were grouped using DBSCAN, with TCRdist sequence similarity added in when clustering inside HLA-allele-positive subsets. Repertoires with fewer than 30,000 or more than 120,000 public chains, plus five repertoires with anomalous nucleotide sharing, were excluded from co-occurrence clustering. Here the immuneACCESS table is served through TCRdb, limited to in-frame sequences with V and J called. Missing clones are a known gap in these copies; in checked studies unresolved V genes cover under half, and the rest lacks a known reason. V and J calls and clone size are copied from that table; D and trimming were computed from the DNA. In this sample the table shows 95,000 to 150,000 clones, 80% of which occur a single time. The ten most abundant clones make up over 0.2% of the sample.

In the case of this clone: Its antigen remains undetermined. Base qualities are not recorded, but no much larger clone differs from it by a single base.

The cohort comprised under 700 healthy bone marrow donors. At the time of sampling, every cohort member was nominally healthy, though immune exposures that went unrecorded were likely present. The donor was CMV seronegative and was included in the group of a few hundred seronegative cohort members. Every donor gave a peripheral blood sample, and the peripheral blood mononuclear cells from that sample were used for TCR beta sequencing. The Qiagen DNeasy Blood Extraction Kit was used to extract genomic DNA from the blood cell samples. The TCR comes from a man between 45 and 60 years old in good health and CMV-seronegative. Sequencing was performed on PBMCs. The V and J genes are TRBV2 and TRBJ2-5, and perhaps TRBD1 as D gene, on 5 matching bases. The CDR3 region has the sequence CASSEAGALETQYF. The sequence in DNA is TGTGCCAGCAGTGAAGCAGGGGCCCTAGAGACCCAGTACTTC.